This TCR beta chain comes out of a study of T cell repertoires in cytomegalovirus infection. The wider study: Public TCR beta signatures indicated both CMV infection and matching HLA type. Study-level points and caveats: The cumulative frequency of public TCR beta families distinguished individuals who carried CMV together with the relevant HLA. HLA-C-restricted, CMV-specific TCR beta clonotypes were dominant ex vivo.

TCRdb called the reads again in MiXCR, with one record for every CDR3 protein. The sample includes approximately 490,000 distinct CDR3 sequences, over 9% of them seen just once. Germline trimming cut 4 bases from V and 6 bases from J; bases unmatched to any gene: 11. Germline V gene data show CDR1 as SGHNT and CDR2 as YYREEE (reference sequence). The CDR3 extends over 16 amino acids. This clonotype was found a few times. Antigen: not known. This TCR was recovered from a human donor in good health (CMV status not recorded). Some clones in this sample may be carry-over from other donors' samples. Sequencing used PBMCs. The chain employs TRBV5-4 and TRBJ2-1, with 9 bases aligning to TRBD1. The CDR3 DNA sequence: TGTGCCAGCAGCCCTCCGTGGACAGGGGTTATCAATGAGCAGTTCTTC. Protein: CASSPPWTGVINEQFF.